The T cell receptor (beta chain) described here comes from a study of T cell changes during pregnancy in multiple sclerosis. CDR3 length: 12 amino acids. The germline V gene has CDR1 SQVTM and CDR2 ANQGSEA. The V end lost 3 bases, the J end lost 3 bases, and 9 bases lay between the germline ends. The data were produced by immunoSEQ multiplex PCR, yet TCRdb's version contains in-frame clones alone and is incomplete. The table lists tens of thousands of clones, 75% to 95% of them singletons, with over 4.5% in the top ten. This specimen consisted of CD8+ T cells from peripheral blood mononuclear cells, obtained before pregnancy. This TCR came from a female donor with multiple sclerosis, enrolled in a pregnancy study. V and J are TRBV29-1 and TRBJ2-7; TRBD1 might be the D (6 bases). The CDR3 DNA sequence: TGCAGCGTTGACAGGGGAGACTACGAGCAGTACTTC. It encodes CSVDRGDYEQYF.